This paragraph reports one TCR beta chain. Original analysis: Amplification of reference gene primers provided the estimated nucleated cell counts. Profiled with immunoSEQ multiplex PCR; TCRdb holds only in-frame clones, not every one. The V and J calls and the clone size are those of that table, but D and trimming were determined from the DNA. The sample shows 450,000 to 600,000 clones, about nine tenths of them seen only once. Cohort placement rested on clinical history that participants reported themselves. Among Cohort 3 donors, those recovered had two negative PCRs, clearance, or symptom resolution. V dropped 8 bases and J dropped 9; count of bases not matched to a gene: 15. CDR1 is SGHAT and CDR2 is FQNNGV in the germline V gene. This CDR3 comprises 16 residues. The data were taken from a study of blood T cell repertoires in COVID-19.

The TCR was taken from a woman younger than 30 who had recovered from COVID-19. This chain links TRBV11-2 with TRBJ2-1, with 11 bases lining up with TRBD2. Sequenced: PBMCs or T cells enriched from blood (not recorded which). In nucleotides, the CDR3 is TGTGCCAGCGGATCCCTCTTAACCCTAGCGGGGGGTGAGCAGTTCTTC. As protein: CASGSLLTLAGGEQFF.